The 13 T cell receptor beta chains below all came from one sample that was sequenced in a study of T cell changes during pregnancy in multiple sclerosis. Sequencing used immunoSEQ multiplex PCR; TCRdb keeps in-frame clones, though not all of them. Of some 97,000 clones listed, 92% are singletons. Sequenced material: peripheral blood, taken after pregnancy. These TCRs come from a female donor with multiple sclerosis, enrolled in a pregnancy study.

The V call is TRBV6-1, the J call TRBJ2-1, with 10 bases lining up with TRBD2. Germline V lookup: CDR1 MNHNS, CDR2 SASEGT. This CDR3 spans 15 amino acids. Germline trimming cut 7 bases from V and 4 bases from J; bases unmatched to any gene: 7. The CDR3 spells CASKILAGLYNEQFF. The CDR3 DNA reads as TGTGCCAGCAAGATACTAGCGGGACTTTACAATGAGCAGTTCTTC.

V gene TRBV6-5 combines with J gene TRBJ1-1, with D unresolved. The CDR3 is 14 residues long. V lost 6 bases and J 3 bases, leaving 14 bases between the germline ends. CDR1 is MNHEY and CDR2 is SVGAGI in the germline V gene. The CDR3: CASSREGRDTEAFF. Here the CDR3 DNA reads TGTGCCAGCAGCCGTGAGGGCCGGGACACTGAAGCTTTCTTT.

V is TRBV6-1 and J is TRBJ2-7; D call uncertain. V was shortened by 2 bases and J by 2 bases, with 4 bases between the two germline ends. Germline values: CDR1 MNHNS, CDR2 SASEGT. The CDR3 loop spans 12 amino acids. The CDR3 protein is CASSELPYEQYF. The CDR3 coding sequence is TGTGCCAGCAGTGAACTCCCCTACGAGCAGTACTTC.

This clone was picked up a small number of times. The J gene is TRBJ1-4, the V gene TRBV28; 7 nucleotides line up with TRBD1. The junction had 5 bases not matched to a gene; V was cut back by 6 bases and J by 7 bases. This CDR3 has 13 residues. Germline V gene data show CDR1 as MDHEN and CDR2 as SYDVKM. CDR3 nucleotides: TGTGCCAGCAGGAGGACAGGTACTGAAAAACTGTTTTTT. This sequence encodes CASRRTGTEKLFF.

V usage is TRBV13 and J usage is TRBJ2-5, with 15 bases lining up with TRBD2. The germline V gene has CDR1 PRHDT and CDR2 FYEKMQ (reference sequence). Trimming cost V 0 bases and J 8 bases; bases outside gene matches: 4. There are 16 residues in the CDR3. CDR3 residues: CASSLGMGLAGGTQYF. The CDR3 bases are TGTGCCAGCAGCTTAGGAATGGGACTAGCGGGAGGAACCCAGTACTTC.

A single count supports this clone. The chain is built from TRBV28 and TRBJ1-5, with TRBD1 identical over 9 bases. Trimming removed 6 bases from V and 6 bases from J; junction bases left unmatched: 9. This CDR3 spans 15 amino acids. Germline-derived CDR1 and CDR2 are MDHEN and SYDVKM. CDR3 residues: CASRKWDRAFQPQHF. CDR3 nucleotide sequence: TGTGCCAGCAGAAAATGGGACAGGGCATTTCAGCCCCAGCATTTT.

The chain uses TRBV7-6 and TRBJ2-7; a possible D gene is TRBD1 (6 bases). Trimming cost V 5 bases and J 3 bases, with 11 bases left between them. This CDR3 has 13 residues. The V gene's germline CDR1 is SGHVS and CDR2 FNYEAQ. The CDR3 bases are TGTGCCAGCAGCGTAGGACAGCGCTACGAGCAGTACTTC. Translating gives CASSVGQRYEQYF.

The chain has TRBV18 and TRBJ2-5; D is ambiguous. Germline CDR1 and CDR2: KGHSH and LQKENI. The V end lost 1 base, the J end lost 4 bases, and 4 bases lay between the germline ends. The CDR3 length is 12 residues. CDR3 sequence reads: CASSPLGETQYF. In DNA, the CDR3 is TGTGCCAGCTCACCACTCGGAGAGACCCAGTACTTC.

The rearrangement uses TRBV15 and TRBJ1-2; D gene ambiguous. CDR3 length equals 15 residues. Trimming left V 1 base short and J 2 bases short, with 11 bases between. Germline-derived CDR1 and CDR2 are LNHNV and YYDKDF (reference sequence). The CDR3 is CATSRGSVTNYGYTF. The DNA for the CDR3 is TGTGCCACCAGCAGAGGATCGGTTACCAACTATGGCTACACCTTC. Together with reference TRBV15 and TRBJ1-2, the CDR3 gives the full variable domain: DAMVIQNPRYQVTQFGKPVTLSCSQTLNHNVMYWYQQKSSQAPKLLFHYYDKDFNNEADTPDNFQSRRPNTSFCFLDIRSPGLGDTAMYLCATSRGSVTNYGYTFGSGTRLTVV.

The V and J genes are TRBV7-3 and TRBJ2-3; TRBD1 agrees at 9 bases. V shed 3 bases and J 3 bases; nucleotides not matched to a gene: 4. The CDR3 runs to 15 residues. Germline CDR1 SGHTA, CDR2 FQGTGA. This CDR3 is CASSFGTGITDTQYF. The CDR3 DNA is TGTGCCAGCAGCTTCGGGACAGGGATAACAGATACGCAGTATTTT.

This clone was seen only once. V gene TRBV16 combines with J gene TRBJ1-1; D remains unclear. Trimming took 4 bases from V and 1 from J, leaving 7 bases between them. CDR1 KGHSY and CDR2 FQNENV come from the germline V gene. This CDR3 has 13 residues. The CDR3 reads CASSPSWNTEAFF. As DNA, the CDR3 is TGTGCCAGCAGCCCAAGCTGGAACACTGAAGCTTTCTTT.

V and J are TRBV9 and TRBJ2-6; D is undetermined. Germline V gives CDR1 SGDLS, CDR2 YYNGEE. Between the trimmed V and J ends, which lost 0 bases and 0 bases, there was a span of 4 bases. CDR3 length: 15 residues. This CDR3 is CASSVGGSGANVLTF. The CDR3 DNA reads TGTGCCAGCAGCGTAGGCGGCTCTGGGGCCAACGTCCTGACTTTC.

V usage is TRBV4-1 and J usage is TRBJ1-1; 8 bases fit TRBD1. V shed 4 bases, J shed 4 bases, and the junction held 8 bases outside the gene matches. Per germline, CDR1 MGHRA and CDR2 YSYEKL. The CDR3 is 15 residues long. CDR3 in amino acids: CASSRDRGRGTEAFF. CDR3 bases: TGCGCCAGCAGCCGCGACAGGGGAAGGGGCACTGAAGCTTTCTTT.